The 8 T cell receptor beta chains reported below all come from one sample, sequenced in a study of blood T cell repertoires in COVID-19. Generated by immunoSEQ multiplex PCR, the TCRdb table keeps only in-frame clones and is missing some. The table lists about 150,000 clones, approximately 80% of them singletons. Sequencing was carried out using peripheral blood. These receptors originate from a man between 60 and 75 years old with active or convalescent COVID-19.

A single count supports this clone. The CDR3 coding sequence is TGTGCCAGCAGCGGGCGACAGGGCCCCTACGAGCAGTACTTC. This codes for CASSGRQGPYEQYF. The chain recombines TRBV9 with TRBJ2-7; 7 bases map to TRBD1. The CDR3 covers 14 residues. Germline V gene lookup returns CDR1 SGDLS and CDR2 YYNGEE. The ends lost 3 bases at V and 2 bases at J; junction bases unmatched: 5.

The chain recombines TRBV28 with TRBJ1-2; weak D call: TRBD1 (5 bases). In germline, CDR1 is MDHEN, CDR2 SYDVKM. V was shortened by 4 bases and J by 1 base, with 13 bases between the two germline ends. This CDR3 contains 15 residues. The CDR3 nucleotides are TGTGCCAGCAGTTGGAGGGGTCTAGGTAACTATGGCTACACCTTC. Translating it yields CASSWRGLGNYGYTF.

V usage is TRBV4-2 and J usage is TRBJ2-3, with D perhaps matching TRBD2 (6 bases). Germline V lookup: CDR1 LGHNA, CDR2 YNFKEQ. CDR3 length equals 18 residues. V dropped 4 bases and J dropped 0 bases, with 20 bases sitting between them. This CDR3 reads CASSLRTRGGSSTDTQYF. The CDR3 nucleotides read TGTGCCAGCAGCCTAAGGACAAGAGGAGGGTCTAGCACAGATACGCAGTATTTT.

This chain joins TRBV4-2 and TRBJ1-4; 10 nucleotides align to TRBD1. J gave up 8 bases and V 0 bases, and 3 bases lay outside the gene matches. Per the germline V gene, CDR1 is LGHNA and CDR2 is YNFKEQ. The CDR3 has 15 residues. CDR3 amino acids: CASSQEGTGVEKLFF. The DNA for the CDR3 is TGTGCCAGCAGCCAAGAGGGGACAGGGGTCGAAAAACTGTTTTTT.

J is TRBJ1-5 and V is TRBV28, with TRBD1 identical over 9 bases. CDR1 MDHEN and CDR2 SYDVKM come from the germline V gene. With V trimmed by 0 bases and J by 7 bases, 4 bases remained unmatched. CDR3 length: 15 residues. The CDR3 DNA is TGTGCCAGCAGTTTATGGGGACAGGGACGCCAGCCCCAGCATTTT. As protein: CASSLWGQGRQPQHF.

V is TRBV18 and J is TRBJ2-5; no clear D gene. The CDR3 loop spans 16 amino acids. Germline CDR1 KGHSH, CDR2 LQKENI. Trimming took off 1 base at V and 0 bases at J, with 12 bases between the two ends. CDR3 coding DNA: TGTGCCAGCTCACCACGGGCTGGATTCAACCAAGAGACCCAGTACTTC. Its protein is CASSPRAGFNQETQYF.

The CDR3 protein is CATSDKPGQGSWEEQFF. The DNA of the CDR3 is TGTGCCACCAGTGACAAACCCGGACAGGGGTCTTGGGAGGAGCAGTTCTTC. The chain combines TRBV24-1 with TRBJ2-1, with 9 bases that match TRBD1. The CDR3 loop spans 17 amino acids. V gave up 4 bases and J gave up 10 bases; unmatched junction bases: 16. Per germline, CDR1 KGHDR and CDR2 SFDVKD.

The chain couples TRBV6-5 to TRBJ2-7; TRBD1 agrees at 9 bases. This CDR3 has 15 residues. Germline CDR1 is MNHEY and CDR2 is SVGAGI. V lost 4 bases and J lost 5; bases outside the gene matches: 9. Here the CDR3 reads CASSSPGQGVHEQYF. In nucleotides, the CDR3 is TGTGCCAGCAGTTCCCCGGGACAGGGTGTTCACGAGCAGTACTTC.